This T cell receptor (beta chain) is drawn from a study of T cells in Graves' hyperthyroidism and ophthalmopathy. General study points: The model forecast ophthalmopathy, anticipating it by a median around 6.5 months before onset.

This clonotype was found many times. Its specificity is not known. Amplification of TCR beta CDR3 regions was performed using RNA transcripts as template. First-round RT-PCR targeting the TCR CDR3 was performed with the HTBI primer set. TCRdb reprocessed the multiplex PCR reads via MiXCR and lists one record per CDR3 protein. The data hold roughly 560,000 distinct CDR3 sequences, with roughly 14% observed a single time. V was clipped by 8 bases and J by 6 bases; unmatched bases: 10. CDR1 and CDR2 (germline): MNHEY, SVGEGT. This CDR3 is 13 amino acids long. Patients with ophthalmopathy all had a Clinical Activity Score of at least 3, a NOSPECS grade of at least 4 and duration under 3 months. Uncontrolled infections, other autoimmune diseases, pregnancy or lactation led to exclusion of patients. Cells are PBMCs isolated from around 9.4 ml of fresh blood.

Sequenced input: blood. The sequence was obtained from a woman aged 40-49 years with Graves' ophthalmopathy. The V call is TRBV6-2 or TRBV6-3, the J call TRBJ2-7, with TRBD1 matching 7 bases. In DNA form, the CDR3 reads TGTGCCAGCCTACAGGGGTCCCTCGGCGAGCAGTACTTC. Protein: CASLQGSLGEQYF.